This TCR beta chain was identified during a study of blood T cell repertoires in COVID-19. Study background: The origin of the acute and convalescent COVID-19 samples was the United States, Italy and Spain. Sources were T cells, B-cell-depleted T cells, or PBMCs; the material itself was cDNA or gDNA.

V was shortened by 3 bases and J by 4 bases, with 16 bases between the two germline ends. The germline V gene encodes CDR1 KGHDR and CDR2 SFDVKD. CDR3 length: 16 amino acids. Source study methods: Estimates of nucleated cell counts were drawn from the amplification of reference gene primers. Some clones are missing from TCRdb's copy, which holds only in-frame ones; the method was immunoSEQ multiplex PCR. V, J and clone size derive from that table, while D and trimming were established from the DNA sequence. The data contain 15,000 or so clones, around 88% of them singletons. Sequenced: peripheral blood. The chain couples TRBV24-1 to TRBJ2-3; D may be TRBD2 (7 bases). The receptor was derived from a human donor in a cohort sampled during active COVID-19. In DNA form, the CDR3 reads TGTGCCACCAGTGATCCTCGACTGGGGGGGCCAGATACGCAGTATTTT. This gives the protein CATSDPRLGGPDTQYF.